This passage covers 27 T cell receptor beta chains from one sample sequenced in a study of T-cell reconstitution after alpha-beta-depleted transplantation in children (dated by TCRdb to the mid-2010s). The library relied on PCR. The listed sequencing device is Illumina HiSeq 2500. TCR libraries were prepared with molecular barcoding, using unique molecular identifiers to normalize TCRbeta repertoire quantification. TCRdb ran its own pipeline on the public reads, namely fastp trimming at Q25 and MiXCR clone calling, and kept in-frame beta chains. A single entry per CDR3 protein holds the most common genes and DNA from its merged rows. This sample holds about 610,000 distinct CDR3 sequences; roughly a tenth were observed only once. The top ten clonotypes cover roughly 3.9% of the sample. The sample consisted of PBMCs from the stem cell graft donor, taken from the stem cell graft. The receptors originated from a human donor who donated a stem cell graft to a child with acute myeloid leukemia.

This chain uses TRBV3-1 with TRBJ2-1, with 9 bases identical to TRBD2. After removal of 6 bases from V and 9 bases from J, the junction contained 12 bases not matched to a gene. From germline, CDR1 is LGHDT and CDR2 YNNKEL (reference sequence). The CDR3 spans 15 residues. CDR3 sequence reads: CASRNSSGKGVEQFF. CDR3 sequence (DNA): TGTGCCAGCAGGAATTCTAGCGGGAAAGGGGTTGAGCAGTTCTTC.

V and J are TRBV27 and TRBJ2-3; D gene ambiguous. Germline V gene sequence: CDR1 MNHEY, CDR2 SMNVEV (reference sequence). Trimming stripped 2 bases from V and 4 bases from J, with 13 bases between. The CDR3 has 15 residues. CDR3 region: CASSLDSTRSDTQYF. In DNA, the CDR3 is TGTGCCAGCAGTTTAGACTCGACGAGGTCAGATACGCAGTATTTT.

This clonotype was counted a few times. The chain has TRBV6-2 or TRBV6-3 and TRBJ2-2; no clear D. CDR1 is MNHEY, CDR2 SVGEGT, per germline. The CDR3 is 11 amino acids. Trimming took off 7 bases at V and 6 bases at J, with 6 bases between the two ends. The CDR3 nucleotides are TGTGCCAGCACAACCGCCGGGGAGCTGTTTTTT. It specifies CASTTAGELFF.

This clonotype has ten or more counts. The CDR3 DNA is TGTGCCACCAGCAGAGATCAGGCAGCGAGGTACCAAGAGACCCAGTACTTC. Translating gives CATSRDQAARYQETQYF. The rearrangement links TRBV15 to TRBJ2-5; D unclear. With 0 bases removed from V and 0 bases from J, the gap between germline ends came to 14 bases. This CDR3 comprises 17 residues. Germline loops: CDR1 LNHNV, CDR2 YYDKDF (reference sequence).

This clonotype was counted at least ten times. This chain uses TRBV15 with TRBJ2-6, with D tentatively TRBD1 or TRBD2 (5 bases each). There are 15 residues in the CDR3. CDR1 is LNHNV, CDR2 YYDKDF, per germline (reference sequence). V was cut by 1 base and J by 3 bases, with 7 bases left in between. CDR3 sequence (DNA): TGTGCCACCAGCAGAGGGGGGAGTGGGGCCAACGTCCTGACTTTC. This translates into CATSRGGSGANVLTF.

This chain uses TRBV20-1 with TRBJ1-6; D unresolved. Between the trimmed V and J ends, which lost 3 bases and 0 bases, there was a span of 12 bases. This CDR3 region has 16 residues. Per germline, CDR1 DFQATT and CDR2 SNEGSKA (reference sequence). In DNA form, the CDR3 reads TGCAGTGCTAGTTATGTGGGGAGCTCCTATAATTCACCCCTCCACTTT. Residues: CSASYVGSSYNSPLHF.

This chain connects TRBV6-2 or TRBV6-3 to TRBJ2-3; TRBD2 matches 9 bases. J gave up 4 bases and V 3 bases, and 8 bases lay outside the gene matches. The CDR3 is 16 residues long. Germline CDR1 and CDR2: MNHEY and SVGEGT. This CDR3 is CASSYGRAGGSDTQYF. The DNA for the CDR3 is TGTGCCAGCAGTTATGGTCGAGCGGGAGGCTCAGATACGCAGTATTTT.

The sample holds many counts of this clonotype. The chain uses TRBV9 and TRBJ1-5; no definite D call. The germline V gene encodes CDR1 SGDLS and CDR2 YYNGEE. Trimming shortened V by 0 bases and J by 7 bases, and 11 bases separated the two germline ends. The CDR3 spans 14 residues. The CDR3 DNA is TGTGCCAGCAGCGTAGGTGGTGATTACCAGCCCCAGCATTTT. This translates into CASSVGGDYQPQHF. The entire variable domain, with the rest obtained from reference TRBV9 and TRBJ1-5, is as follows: DSGVTQTPKHLITATGQRVTLRCSPRSGDLSVYWYQQSLDQGLQFLIQYYNGEERAKGNILERFSAQQFPDLHSELNLSSLELGDSALYFCASSVGGDYQPQHFGDGTRLSIL.

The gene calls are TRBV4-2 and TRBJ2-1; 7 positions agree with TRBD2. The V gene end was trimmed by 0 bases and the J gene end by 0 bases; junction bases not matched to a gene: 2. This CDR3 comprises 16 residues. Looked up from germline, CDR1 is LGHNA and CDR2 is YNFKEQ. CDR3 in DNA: TGTGCCAGCAGCCAAGAGGGAGGGAGCTCCTACAATGAGCAGTTCTTC. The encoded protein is CASSQEGGSSYNEQFF.

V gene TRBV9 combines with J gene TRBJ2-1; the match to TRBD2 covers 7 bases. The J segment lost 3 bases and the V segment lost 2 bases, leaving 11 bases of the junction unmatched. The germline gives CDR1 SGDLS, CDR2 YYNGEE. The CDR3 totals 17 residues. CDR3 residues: CASSVRLLASGYNEQFF. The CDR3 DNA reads TGTGCCAGCAGCGTGCGCCTTTTGGCTAGCGGCTACAATGAGCAGTTCTTC.

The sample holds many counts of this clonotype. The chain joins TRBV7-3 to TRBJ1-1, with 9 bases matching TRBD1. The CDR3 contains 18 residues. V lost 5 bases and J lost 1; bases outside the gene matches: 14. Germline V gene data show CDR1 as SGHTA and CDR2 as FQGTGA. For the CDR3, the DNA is TGTGCCAGCAGCCCAAAATCCGGGACAGGGACCTCGAACACTGAAGCTTTCTTT. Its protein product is CASSPKSGTGTSNTEAFF.

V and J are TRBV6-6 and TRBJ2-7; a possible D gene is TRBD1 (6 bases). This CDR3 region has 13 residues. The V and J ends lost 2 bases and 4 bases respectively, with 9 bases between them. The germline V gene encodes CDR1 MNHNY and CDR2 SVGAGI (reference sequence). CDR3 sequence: CASSYGTYYEQYF. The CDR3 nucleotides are TGTGCCAGCAGTTACGGGACATATTACGAGCAGTACTTC.

The CDR3 DNA reads as TGTGCCAGCAGCGCTAGGACCCAAAACATTCAGTACTTC. It codes for CASSARTQNIQYF. The rearrangement uses TRBV9 and TRBJ2-4; D is uncertain. The V gene's germline CDR1 is SGDLS and CDR2 YYNGEE. V shed 3 bases and J shed 5 bases, with 9 bases lying between them. The CDR3 sequence is 13 residues long.

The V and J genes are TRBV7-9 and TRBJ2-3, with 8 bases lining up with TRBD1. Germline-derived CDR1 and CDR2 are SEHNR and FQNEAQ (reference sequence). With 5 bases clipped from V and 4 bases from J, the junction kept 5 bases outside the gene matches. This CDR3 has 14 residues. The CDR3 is CASSGQGWADTQYF. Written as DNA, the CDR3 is TGTGCCAGCAGCGGACAGGGTTGGGCAGATACGCAGTATTTT.

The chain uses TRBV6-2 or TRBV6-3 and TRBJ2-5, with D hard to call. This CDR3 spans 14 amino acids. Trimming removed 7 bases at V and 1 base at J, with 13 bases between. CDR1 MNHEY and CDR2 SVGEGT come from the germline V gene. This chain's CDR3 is CASTKVGFQETQYF. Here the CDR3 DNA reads TGTGCCAGCACCAAGGTTGGATTCCAAGAGACCCAGTACTTC.

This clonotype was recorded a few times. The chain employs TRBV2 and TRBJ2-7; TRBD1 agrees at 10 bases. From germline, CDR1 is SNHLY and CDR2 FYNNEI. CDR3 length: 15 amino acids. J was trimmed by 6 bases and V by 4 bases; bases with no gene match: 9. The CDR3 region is CASSGQGAFSGEQYF. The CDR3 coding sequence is TGTGCCAGCAGTGGACAGGGGGCGTTTTCGGGCGAGCAGTACTTC.

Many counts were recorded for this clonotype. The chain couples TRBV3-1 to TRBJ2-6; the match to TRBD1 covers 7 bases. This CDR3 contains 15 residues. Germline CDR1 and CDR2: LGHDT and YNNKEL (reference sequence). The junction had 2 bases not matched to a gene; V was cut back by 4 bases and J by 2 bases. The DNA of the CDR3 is TGTGCCAGCAGCCCCCAGGGGGCTGGGGCCAACGTCCTGACTTTC. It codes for CASSPQGAGANVLTF.

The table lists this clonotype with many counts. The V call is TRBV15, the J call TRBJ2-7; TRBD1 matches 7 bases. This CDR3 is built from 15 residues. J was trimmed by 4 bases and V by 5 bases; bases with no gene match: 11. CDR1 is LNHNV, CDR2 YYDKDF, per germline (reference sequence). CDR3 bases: TGTGCCACCAGCGGTACCGGGACAGATCTTTACGAGCAGTACTTC. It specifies CATSGTGTDLYEQYF.

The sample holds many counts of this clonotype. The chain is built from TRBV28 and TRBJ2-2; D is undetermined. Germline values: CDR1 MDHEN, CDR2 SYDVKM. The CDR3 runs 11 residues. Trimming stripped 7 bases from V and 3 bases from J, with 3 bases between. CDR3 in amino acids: CASKDTGELFF. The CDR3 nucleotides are TGTGCCAGCAAGGACACCGGGGAGCTGTTTTTT. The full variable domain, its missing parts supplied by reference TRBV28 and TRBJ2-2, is DVKVTQSSRYLVKRTGEKVFLECVQDMDHENMFWYRQDPGLGLRLIYFSYDVKMKEKGDIPEGYSVSREKKERFSLILESASTNQTSMYLCASKDTGELFFGEGSRLTVL.

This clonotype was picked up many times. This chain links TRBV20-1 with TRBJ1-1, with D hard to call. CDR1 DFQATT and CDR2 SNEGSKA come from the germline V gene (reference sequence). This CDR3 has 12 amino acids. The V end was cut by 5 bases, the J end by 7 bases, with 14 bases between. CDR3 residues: CSASIGENEAFF. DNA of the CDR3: TGCAGTGCTTCAATCGGGGAGAATGAAGCTTTCTTT.

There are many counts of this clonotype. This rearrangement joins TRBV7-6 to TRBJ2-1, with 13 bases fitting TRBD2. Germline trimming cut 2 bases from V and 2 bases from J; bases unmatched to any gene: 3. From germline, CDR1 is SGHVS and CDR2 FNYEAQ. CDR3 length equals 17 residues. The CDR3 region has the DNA TGTGCCAGCAGCTTAAGGACTAGCGGGAGCCCCTACAATGAGCAGTTCTTC. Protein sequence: CASSLRTSGSPYNEQFF.

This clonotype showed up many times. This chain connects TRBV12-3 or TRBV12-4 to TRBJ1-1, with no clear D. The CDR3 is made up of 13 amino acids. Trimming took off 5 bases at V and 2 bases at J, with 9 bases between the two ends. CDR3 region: CASSVTANTEAFF. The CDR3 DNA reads TGTGCCAGCAGTGTCACAGCCAACACTGAAGCTTTCTTT.

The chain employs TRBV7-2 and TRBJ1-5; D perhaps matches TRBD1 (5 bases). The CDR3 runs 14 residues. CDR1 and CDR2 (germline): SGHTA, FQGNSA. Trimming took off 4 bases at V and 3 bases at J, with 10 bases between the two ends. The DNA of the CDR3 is TGTGCCAGCAGCTCAGGCAGGGACAATCAGCCCCAGCATTTT. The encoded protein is CASSSGRDNQPQHF.

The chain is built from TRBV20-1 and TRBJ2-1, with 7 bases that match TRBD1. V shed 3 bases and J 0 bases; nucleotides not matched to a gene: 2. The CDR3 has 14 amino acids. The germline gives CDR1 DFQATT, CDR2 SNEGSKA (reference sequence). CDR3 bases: TGCAGTGCTAGGGGGACAGTCTCCTACAATGAGCAGTTCTTC. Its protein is CSARGTVSYNEQFF.

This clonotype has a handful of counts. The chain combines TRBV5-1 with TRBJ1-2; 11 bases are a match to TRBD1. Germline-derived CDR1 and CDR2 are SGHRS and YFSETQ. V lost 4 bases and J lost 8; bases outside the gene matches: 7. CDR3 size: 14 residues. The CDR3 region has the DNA TGCGCCAGCAGCCCGGACAGGGGGCGCGTGGGCTACACCTTC. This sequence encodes CASSPDRGRVGYTF.

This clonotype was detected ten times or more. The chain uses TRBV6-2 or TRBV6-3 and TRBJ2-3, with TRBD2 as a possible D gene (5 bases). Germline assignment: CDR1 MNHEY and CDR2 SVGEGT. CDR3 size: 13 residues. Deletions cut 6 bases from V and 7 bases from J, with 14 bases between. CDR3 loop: CASRGVGVNTQYF. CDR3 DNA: TGTGCCAGCAGGGGAGTGGGAGTCAATACGCAGTATTTT.

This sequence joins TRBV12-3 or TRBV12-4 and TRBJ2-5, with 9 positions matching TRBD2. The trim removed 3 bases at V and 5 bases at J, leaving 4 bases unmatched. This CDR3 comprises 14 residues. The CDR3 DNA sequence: TGTGCCAGCAGTTTCCCTGGACTAGCGGAGACCCAGTACTTC. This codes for CASSFPGLAETQYF.